The clone carrying this TCR beta chain has a count of ten or more. Its antigen is as yet unknown. Then a second PCR, running roughly 7 to 11 cycles, was carried out with a sample-barcoded 5' primer and a J-beta primer mix. A template-switch adaptor containing 12 random nucleotides labeled each cDNA molecule. TCRdb fed the 5' RACE reads into MiXCR, producing one record per CDR3 protein. Among roughly 1.9 million distinct CDR3 sequences listed, about 39% were seen once. The data stem from a study of blood T cells in healthy people across ages. Broader study findings: It was found that TCR beta diversity correlated strongly with the percentage of naive T cells.

Germline V gives CDR1 MNHEY, CDR2 SVGEGT. This CDR3 comprises 16 residues. Trimming removed 0 bases at V and 3 bases at J, with 15 bases between. Per-sample PBMC isolation yielded at least 7 million cells. The rearrangement links TRBV6-2 or TRBV6-3 to TRBJ2-7; a weak D match, TRBD2 (5 bases). The specimen sequenced was blood. The TCR comes from a human donor in good health. The CDR3 loop reads CASSYSTRRGDYEQYF. The CDR3 DNA is TGTGCCAGCAGTTACTCGACTCGCCGGGGTGACTACGAGCAGTACTTC.